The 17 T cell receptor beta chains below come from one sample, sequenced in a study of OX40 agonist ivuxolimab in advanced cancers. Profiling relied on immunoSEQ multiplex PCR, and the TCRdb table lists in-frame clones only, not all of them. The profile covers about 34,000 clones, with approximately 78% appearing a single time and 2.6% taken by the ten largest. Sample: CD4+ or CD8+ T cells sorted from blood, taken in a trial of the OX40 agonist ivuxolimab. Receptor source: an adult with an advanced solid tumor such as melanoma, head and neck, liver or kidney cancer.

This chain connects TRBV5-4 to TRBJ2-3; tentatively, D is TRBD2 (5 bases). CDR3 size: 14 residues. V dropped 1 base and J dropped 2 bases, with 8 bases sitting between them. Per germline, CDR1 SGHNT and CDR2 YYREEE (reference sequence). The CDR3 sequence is CASSLRADTDTQYF. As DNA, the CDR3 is TGTGCCAGCAGCTTGAGAGCGGACACAGATACGCAGTATTTT.

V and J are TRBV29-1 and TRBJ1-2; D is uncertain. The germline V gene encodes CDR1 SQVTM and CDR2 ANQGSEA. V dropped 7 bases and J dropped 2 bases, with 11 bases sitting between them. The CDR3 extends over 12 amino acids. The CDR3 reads CSGSQQNYGYTF. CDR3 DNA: TGCAGCGGCTCCCAGCAGAACTATGGCTACACCTTC.

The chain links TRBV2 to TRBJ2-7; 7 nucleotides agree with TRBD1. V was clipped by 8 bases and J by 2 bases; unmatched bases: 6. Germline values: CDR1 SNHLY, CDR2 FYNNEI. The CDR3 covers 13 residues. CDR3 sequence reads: CASGTAPTYEQYF. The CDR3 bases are TGTGCCAGCGGGACAGCGCCTACCTACGAGCAGTACTTC. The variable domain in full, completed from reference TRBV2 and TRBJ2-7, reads EPEVTQTPSHQVTQMGQEVILRCVPISNHLYFYWYRQILGQKVEFLVSFYNNEISEKSEIFDDQFSVERPDGSNFTLKIRSTKLEDSAMYFCASGTAPTYEQYFGPGTRLTVT.

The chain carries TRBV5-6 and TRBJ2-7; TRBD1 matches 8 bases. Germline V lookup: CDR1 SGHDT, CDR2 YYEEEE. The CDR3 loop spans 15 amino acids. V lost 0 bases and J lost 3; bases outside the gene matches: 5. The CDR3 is CASSLVVGQVYEQYF. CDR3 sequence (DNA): TGTGCCAGCAGCTTGGTCGTGGGACAGGTCTACGAGCAGTACTTC.

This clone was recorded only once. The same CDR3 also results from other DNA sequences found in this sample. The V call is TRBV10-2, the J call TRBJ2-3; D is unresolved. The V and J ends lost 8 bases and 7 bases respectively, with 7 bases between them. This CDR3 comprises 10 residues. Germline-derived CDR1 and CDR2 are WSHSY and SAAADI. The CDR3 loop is CASGPNTQYF. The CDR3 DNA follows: TGCGCCAGCGGGCCGAATACGCAGTATTTT.

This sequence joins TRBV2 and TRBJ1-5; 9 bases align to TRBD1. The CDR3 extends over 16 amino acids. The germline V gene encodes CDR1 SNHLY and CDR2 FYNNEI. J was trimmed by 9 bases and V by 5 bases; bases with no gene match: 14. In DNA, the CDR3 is TGTGCCAGCAGTTCGACACAGGGGGCATCCGCTCCGCCCCAGCATTTT. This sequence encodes CASSSTQGASAPPQHF.

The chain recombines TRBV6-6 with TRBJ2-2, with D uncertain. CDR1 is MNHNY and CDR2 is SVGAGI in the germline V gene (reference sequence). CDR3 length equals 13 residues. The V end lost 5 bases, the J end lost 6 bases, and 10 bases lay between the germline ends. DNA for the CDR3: TGTGCCAGCAGTCGACCCGGCCCCGGGGAGCTGTTTTTT. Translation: CASSRPGPGELFF.

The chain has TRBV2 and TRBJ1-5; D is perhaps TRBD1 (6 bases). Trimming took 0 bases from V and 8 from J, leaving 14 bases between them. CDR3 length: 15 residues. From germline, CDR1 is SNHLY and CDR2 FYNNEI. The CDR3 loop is CASSEALGGREPQHF. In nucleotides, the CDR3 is TGTGCCAGCAGTGAAGCGCTGGGGGGCAGGGAGCCCCAGCATTTT.

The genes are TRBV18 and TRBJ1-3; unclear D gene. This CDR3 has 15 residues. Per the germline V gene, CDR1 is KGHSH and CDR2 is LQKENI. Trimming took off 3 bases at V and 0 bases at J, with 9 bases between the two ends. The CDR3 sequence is CASSPGGNSGNTIYF. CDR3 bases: TGTGCCAGCTCACCGGGCGGCAACTCTGGAAACACCATATATTTT. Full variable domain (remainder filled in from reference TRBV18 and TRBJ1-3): NAGVMQNPRHLVRRRGQEARLRCSPMKGHSHVYWYRQLPEEGLKFMVYLQKENIIDESGMPKERFSAEFPKEGPSILRIQQVVRGDSAAYFCASSPGGNSGNTIYFGEGSWLTVV.

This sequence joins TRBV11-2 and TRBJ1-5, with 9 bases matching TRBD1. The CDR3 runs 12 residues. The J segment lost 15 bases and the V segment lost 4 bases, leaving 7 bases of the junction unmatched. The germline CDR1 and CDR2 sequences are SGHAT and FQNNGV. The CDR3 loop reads CASSSDRGDRHF. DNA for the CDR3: TGTGCCAGCAGCTCAGACAGGGGGGATAGGCATTTT. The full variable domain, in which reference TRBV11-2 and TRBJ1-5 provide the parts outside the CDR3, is EAGVAQSPRYKIIEKRQSVAFWCNPISGHATLYWYQQILGQGPKLLIQFQNNGVVDDSQLPKDRFSAERLKGVDSTLKIQPAKLEDSAVYLCASSSDRGDRHFGDGTRLSIL.

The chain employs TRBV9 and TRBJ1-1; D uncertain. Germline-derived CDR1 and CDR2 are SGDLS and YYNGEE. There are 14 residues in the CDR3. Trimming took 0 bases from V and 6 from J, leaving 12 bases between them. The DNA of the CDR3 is TGTGCCAGCAGCGTAGCTGTGGTGGGCGCTGAAGCTTTCTTT. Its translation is CASSVAVVGAEAFF.

The chain's CDR3 is CASSVVQTDTQYF. In DNA form, the CDR3 reads TGTGCCAGCAGCGTAGTTCAGACAGATACGCAGTATTTT. The chain has TRBV9 and TRBJ2-3; D is undetermined. This CDR3 has 13 amino acids. The V gene lost 0 bases and the J gene lost 3 bases, with 5 bases spanning the gap. Germline-derived CDR1 and CDR2 are SGDLS and YYNGEE.

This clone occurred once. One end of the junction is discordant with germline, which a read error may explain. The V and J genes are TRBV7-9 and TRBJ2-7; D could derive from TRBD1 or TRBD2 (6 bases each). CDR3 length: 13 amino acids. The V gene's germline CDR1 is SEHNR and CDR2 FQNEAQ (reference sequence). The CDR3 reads CASSRGDNYGQYF. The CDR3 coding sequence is TGTGCCAGCAGCAGGGGGGACAACTACGGGCAGTACTTC.

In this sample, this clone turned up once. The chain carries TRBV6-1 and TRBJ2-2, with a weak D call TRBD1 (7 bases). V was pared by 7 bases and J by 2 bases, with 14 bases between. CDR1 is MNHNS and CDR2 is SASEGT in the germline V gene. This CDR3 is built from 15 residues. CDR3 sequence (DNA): TGTGCCAGCAAGGAGGGGGCAGCCAACACCGGGGAGCTGTTTTTT. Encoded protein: CASKEGAANTGELFF.

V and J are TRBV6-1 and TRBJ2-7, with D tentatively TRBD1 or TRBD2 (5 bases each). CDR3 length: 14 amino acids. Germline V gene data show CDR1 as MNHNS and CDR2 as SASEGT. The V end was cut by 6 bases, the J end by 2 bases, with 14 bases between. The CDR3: CASSHRDPPYEQYF. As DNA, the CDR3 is TGTGCCAGCAGCCACCGGGACCCCCCCTACGAGCAGTACTTC.

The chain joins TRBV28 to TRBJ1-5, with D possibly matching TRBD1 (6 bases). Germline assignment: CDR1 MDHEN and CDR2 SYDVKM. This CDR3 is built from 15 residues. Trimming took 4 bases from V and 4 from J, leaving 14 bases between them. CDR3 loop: CASSSTGEGNQPQHF. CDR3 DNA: TGTGCCAGCAGTTCGACAGGCGAGGGGAATCAGCCCCAGCATTTT.

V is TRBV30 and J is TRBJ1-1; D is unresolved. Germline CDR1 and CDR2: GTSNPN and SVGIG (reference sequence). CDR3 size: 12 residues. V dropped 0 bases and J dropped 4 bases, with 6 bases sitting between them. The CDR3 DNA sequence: TGTGCCTGGAGTGTAATGCGCACTGAAGCTTTCTTT. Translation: CAWSVMRTEAFF.